This TCR beta chain was recovered during a study of blood T cell repertoires in COVID-19. Study details: In each case, the material was cDNA or gDNA derived from T cells, B-cell-depleted T cells, or PBMCs.

Enrollment of patients from Seattle took place during active infection, with longitudinal follow-up. As handled by the study authors: By means of reference gene primer amplification, nucleated cell counts were estimated. Libraries were prepared by immunoSEQ multiplex PCR; TCRdb keeps only in-frame clonotypes and omits some of them. From that table come the V and J calls and clone size; the DNA was used to work out D and trimming. There are about 150,000 clones in the sample; roughly 88% occur only once, and about 0.63% lies in the top ten. This clone has just a few counts. This CDR3 comprises 15 residues. Germline V lookup: CDR1 LGHNA, CDR2 YSLEER. J was trimmed by 2 bases and V by 0 bases; bases with no gene match: 4.

This clonotype originated in a man in his fifties or sixties with COVID-19, enrolled during active disease. Sequenced input: peripheral blood. The chain is built from TRBV4-3 and TRBJ2-7; 7 bases line up with TRBD1. CDR3: CASSQETQGAYEQYF. For the CDR3, the DNA is TGCGCCAGCAGCCAAGAAACTCAGGGGGCCTACGAGCAGTACTTC.